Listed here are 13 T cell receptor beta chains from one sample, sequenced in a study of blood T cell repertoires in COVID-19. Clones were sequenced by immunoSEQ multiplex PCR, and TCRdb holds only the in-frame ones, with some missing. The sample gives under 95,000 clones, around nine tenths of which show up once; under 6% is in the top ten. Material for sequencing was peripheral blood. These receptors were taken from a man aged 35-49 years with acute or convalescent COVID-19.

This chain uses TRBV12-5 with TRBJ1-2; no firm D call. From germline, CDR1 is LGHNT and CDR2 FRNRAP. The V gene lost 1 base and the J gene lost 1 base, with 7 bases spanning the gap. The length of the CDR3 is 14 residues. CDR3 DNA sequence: TGTGCTAGTGGTTTGGGGAGGTTTAACTATGGCTACACCTTC. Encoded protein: CASGLGRFNYGYTF.

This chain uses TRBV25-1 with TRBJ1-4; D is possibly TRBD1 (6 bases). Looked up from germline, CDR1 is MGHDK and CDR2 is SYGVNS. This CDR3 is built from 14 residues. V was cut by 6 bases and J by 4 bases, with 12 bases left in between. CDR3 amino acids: CASRPGHINEKLFF. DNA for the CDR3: TGTGCCAGCAGACCGGGACATATTAATGAAAAACTGTTTTTT.

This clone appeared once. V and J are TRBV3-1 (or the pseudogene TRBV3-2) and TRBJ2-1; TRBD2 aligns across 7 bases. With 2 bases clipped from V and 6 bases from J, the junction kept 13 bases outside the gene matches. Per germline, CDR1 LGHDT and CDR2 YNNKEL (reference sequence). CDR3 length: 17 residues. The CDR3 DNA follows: TGTGCCAGCAGCCAATTACCCCTTGGGACTACCCGCAATGAGCAGTTCTTC. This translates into CASSQLPLGTTRNEQFF.

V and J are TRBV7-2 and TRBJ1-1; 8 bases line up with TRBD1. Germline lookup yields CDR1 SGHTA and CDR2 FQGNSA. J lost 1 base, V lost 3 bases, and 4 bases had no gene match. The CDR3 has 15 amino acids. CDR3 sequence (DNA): TGTGCCAGCAGCTTGGACAGGGTGGAGAACACTGAAGCTTTCTTT. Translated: CASSLDRVENTEAFF.

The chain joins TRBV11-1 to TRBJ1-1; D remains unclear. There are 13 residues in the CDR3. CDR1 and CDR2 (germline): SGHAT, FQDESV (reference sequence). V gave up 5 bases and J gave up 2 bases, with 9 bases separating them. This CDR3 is CASSPGLNTEAFF. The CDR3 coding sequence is TGTGCCAGCAGCCCAGGACTTAACACTGAAGCTTTCTTT.

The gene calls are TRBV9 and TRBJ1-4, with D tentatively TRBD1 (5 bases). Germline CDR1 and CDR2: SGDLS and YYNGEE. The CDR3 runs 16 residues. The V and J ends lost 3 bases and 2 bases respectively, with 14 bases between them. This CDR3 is CASSAYRGNTNEKLFF. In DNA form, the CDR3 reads TGTGCCAGCAGCGCTTATAGGGGAAACACTAATGAAAAACTGTTTTTT.

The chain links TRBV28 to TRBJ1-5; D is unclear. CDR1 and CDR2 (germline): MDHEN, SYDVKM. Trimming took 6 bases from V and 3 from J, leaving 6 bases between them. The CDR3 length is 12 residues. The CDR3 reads CASSPNNQPQHF. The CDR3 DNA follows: TGTGCCAGCAGCCCAAACAATCAGCCCCAGCATTTT.

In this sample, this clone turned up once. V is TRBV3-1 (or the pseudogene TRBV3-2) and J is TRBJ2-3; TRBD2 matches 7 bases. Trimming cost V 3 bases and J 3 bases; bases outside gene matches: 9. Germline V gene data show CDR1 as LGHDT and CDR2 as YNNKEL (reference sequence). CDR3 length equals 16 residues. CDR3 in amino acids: CASSQKSLAETDTQYF. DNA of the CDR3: TGTGCCAGCAGCCAGAAGAGTCTAGCGGAGACAGATACGCAGTATTTT.

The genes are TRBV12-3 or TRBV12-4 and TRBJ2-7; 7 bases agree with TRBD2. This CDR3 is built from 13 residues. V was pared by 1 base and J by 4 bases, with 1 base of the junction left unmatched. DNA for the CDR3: TGTGCCAGCAGTTTAGGCGGGAGTTACGAGCAGTACTTC. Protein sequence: CASSLGGSYEQYF.

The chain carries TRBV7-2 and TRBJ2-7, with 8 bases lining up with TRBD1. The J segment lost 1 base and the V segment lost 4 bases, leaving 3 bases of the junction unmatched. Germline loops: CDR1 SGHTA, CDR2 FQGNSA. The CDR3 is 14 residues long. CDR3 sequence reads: CASSSRQGSYEQYF. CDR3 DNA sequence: TGTGCCAGCAGCTCCAGACAGGGGTCCTACGAGCAGTACTTC.

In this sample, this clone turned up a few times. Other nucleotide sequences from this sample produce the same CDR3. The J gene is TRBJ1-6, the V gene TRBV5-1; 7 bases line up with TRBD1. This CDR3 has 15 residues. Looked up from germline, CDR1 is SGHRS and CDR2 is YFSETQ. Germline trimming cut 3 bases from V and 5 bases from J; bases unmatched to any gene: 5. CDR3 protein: CASSYETGDNSPLHF. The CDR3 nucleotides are TGCGCCAGCAGCTATGAAACAGGGGATAATTCACCCCTCCACTTT.

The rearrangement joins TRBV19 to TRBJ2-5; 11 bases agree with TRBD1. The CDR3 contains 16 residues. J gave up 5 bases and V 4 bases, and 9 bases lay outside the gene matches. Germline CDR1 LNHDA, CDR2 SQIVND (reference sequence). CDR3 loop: CASSKRTGGFAETQYF. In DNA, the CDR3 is TGTGCCAGTAGTAAGAGGACAGGGGGCTTTGCGGAGACCCAGTACTTC.

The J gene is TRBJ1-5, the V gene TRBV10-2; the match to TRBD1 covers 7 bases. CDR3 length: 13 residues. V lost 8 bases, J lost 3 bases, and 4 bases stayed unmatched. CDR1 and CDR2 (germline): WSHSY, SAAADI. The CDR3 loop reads CASQDRYNQPQHF. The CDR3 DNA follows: TGCGCCAGCCAGGACAGGTACAATCAGCCCCAGCATTTT.